This T cell receptor beta chain comes out of a study of T-cell memory formation after mild COVID-19 (dated by TCRdb to 2020 to 2022). Context from the whole study: TCR sequence clusters from the two donors were largely donor specific. T-cell clones expanding and contracting after mild COVID-19 in a couple of donors were tracked by longitudinal TCRalpha and TCRbeta repertoire sequencing. The cohort comprised two young, previously healthy adult volunteers, one female and one male. Findings and caveats that apply to the study as a whole: Some responding clones were detected in pre-infection memory, suggesting pre-existing cross-reactive memory T cells joined the SARS-CoV-2 response. SARS-CoV-2 specificity was not confirmed for the second-wave clones peaking on day 37. Balanced CD4/CD8 phenotypes were observed for clones contracting from day 15 to 85, whereas a bias towards CD4+ was observed for a second wave of clones expanding from day 15 to 37. Contracting CD4+ clones turned up mainly in the CM and EM memory subsets, whereas EMRA was where CD8+ clones were enriched. Only two mild cases were covered in the study, and larger cohorts including severe cases with pre-infection samples were considered necessary.

Points on this clonotype: Which antigen it targets is not known. One base away there is no much larger clone; base qualities are not given.

The reads were generated on an Illumina NovaSeq 6000. TCRalpha and TCRbeta cDNA libraries were constructed by 5'RACE with constant-segment primers, with sample barcodes and unique molecular identifiers being introduced. RNA was extracted from every sample with Trizol reagent. Library amplification was performed in two PCR steps, and a second sample barcode and Illumina TruSeq adapters were introduced in the second step. Libraries were sequenced on an Illumina NovaSeq with 2 x 150 bp paired-end reads. Processing in the source paper ran as follows. With migec v1.2.7, reads were demultiplexed and then collapsed into UMI-guided consensus sequences. Using mixcr v2.1.11, the UMI consensuses were aligned to TRA and TRB V and J templates and assembled into clonotypes. A clonotype was counted as expanded or contracted only when both edgeR and NoisET called the clonotype significant, with the noise models trained on biological replicates. For edgeR calls, a false discovery rate-adjusted p below 0.01 and a log2 fold-change threshold of 1 were applied. As an exploratory analysis of dynamics, max-normalized trajectories of the 1000 most abundant clonotypes were examined by PCA with hierarchical clustering. Each responding clone was given a CD4 or CD8 phenotype based on the CD4+ and CD8+ repertoires, which had been sequenced separately. The public reads were reprocessed in TCRdb via fastp at Q25 and MiXCR, keeping in-frame beta chains. A single entry per CDR3 protein holds the most common genes and DNA from its merged rows. The V and J calls, along with clone size, are taken from TCRdb and not from the paper's own processing. For this sample the table gives 540,000 or so distinct CDR3 sequences, of which about a fifth were detected only once. The ten largest clones capture under 15% of the sample.

Ficoll-Paque density gradient centrifugation was the method used to isolate PBMCs. V is cut by 4 bases and J by 5 bases, and the space between the germline ends is 15 bases. Spanning cysteine to phenylalanine, the CDR3 consists of 14 amino acids. Only the CDR3 region is kept as DNA, spanning 42 bases read in frame from base 1. The germline V gene sets CDR1 to SGHRS and CDR2 to YFSETQ. The chain is made from TRBV5-1 and TRBJ1-1, and perhaps TRBD1 as D gene, on 5 matching bases. This clonotype was obtained from an adult woman who had mild COVID-19 (a few samples of this study predate the infection). The sample titles of this study are shuffled in the database, so cell type and time point are left out; the donor was told from shared clones. The sequenced material came from PBMCs or a T cell subset sorted from them (not recorded which). The CDR3 reads as follows: CASSRRQRGTEAFF. The DNA sequence is TGCGCCAGCAGCAGACGACAGAGAGGGACTGAAGCTTTCTTT.